This T cell receptor (beta chain) emerged from a study of graft-versus-host responses after intestinal transplantation. Findings of the study overall: The recipient marrow held GvH clones, and some of them showed up first in ileum or blood.

A word on this clone: Its target is not known.

Generated by immunoSEQ multiplex PCR, the TCRdb table keeps only in-frame clones and is missing some. The sample records over 80,000 clones, about 83% being singletons. CDR3 length: 16 amino acids. The germline gives CDR1 MNHEY, CDR2 SMNVEV (reference sequence). Trimming cost V 4 bases and J 7 bases; bases outside gene matches: 10. The sample consisted of PBMCs, taken 255 days after intestinal transplant. V usage is TRBV27 and J usage is TRBJ2-1; 10 bases fit TRBD2. The source of this sequence is a human patient who received an intestinal transplant, so some T cells may come from the graft donor. This CDR3 is CASSSPQREGRNEQFF. The CDR3 region has the DNA TGTGCCAGCAGTTCACCGCAGCGGGAGGGCCGTAATGAGCAGTTCTTC.